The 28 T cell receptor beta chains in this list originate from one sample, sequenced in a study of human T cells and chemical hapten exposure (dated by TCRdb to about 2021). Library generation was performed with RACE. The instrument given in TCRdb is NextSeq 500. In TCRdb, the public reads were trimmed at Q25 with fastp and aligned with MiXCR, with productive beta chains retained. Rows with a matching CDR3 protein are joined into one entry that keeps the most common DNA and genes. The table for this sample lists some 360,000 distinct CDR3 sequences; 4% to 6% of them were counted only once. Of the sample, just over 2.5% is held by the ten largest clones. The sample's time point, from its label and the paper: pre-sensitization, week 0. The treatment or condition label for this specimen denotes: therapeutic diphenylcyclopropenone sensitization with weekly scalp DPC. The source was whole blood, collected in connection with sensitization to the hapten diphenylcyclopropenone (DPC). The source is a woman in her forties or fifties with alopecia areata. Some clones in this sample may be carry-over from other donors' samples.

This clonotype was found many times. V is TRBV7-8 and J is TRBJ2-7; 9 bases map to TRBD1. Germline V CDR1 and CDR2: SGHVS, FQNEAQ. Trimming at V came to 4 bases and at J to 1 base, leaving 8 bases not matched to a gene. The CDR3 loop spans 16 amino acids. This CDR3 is CASSWERGTGSYEQYF. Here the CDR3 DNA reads TGTGCCAGCAGCTGGGAACGGGGGACAGGGTCCTACGAGCAGTACTTC.

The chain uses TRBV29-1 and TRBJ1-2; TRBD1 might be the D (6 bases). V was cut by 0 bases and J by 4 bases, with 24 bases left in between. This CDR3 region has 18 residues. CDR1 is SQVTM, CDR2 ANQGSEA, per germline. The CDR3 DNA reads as TGCAGCGTTGAAGATCTGGACGAGTGGCAGGGGTTCCTCTATGGCTACACCTTC. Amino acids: CSVEDLDEWQGFLYGYTF.

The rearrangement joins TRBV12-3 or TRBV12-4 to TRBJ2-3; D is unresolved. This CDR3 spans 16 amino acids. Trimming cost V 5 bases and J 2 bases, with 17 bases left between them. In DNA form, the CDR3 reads TGTGCCAGCAGTCCCGTCGGCCCCCAATCCACAGATACGCAGTATTTT. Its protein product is CASSPVGPQSTDTQYF.

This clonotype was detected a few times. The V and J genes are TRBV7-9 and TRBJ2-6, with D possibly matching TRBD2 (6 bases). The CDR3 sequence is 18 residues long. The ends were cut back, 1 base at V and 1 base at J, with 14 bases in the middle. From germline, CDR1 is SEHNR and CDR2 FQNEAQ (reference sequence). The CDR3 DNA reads TGTGCCAGCAGCTTAGAACGGGGGTCTATATCTGGGGCCAACGTCCTGACTTTC. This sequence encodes CASSLERGSISGANVLTF.

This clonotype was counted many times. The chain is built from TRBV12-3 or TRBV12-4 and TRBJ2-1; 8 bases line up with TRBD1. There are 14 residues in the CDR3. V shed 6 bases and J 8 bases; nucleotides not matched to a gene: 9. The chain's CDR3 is CASRSGQAIHEQFF. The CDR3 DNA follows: TGTGCCAGCAGGTCGGGACAGGCCATCCATGAGCAGTTCTTC.

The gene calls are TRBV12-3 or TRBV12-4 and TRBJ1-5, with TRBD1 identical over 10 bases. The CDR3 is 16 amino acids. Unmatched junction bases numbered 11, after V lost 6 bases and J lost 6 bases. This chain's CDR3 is CASSPTGGAGGQPQHF. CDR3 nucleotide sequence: TGTGCCAGCAGCCCGACAGGGGGCGCAGGGGGTCAGCCCCAGCATTTT.

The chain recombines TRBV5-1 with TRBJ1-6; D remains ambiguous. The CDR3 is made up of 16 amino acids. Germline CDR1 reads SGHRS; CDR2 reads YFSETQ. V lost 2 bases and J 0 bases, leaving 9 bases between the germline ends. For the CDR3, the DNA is TGCGCCAGCAGCTTCCAGAGCAGCTCCTATAATTCACCCCTCCACTTT. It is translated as CASSFQSSSYNSPLHF. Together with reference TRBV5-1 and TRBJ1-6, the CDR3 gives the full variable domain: KAGVTQTPRYLIKTRGQQVTLSCSPISGHRSVSWYQQTPGQGLQFLFEYFSETQRNKGNFPGRFSGRQFSNSRSEMNVSTLELGDSALYLCASSFQSSSYNSPLHFGNGTRLTVT.

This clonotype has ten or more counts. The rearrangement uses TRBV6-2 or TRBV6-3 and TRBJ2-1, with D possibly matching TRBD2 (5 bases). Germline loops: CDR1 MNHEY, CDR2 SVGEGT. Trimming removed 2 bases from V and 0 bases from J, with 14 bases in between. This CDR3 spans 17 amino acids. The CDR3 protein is CASSYVGSGSSYNEQFF. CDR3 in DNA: TGTGCCAGCAGTTACGTCGGAAGCGGAAGCTCCTACAATGAGCAGTTCTTC.

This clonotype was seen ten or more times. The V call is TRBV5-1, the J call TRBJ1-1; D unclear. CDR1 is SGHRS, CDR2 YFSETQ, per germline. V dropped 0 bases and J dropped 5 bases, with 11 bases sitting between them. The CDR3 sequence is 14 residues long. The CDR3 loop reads CASSLDLGRTEAFF. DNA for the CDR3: TGCGCCAGCAGCTTGGATCTCGGTCGTACTGAAGCTTTCTTT.

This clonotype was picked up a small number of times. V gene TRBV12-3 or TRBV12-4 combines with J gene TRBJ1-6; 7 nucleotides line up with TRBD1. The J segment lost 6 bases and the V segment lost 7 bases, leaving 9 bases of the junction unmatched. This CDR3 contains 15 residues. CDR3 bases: TGTGCCAGCACTCTAATCCAGGGGGGTAATTCACCCCTCCACTTT. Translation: CASTLIQGGNSPLHF.

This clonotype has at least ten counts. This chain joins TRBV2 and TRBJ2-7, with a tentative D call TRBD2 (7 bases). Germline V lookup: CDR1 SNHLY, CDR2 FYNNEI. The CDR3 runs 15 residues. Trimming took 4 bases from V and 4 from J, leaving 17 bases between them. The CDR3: CASSGSGGYQYEQYF. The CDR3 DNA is TGTGCCAGCAGTGGTTCGGGGGGCTACCAATACGAGCAGTACTTC.

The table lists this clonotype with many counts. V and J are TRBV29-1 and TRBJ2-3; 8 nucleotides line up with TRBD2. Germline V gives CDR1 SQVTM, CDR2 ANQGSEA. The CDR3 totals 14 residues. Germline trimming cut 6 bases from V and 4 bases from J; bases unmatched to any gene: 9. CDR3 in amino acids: CSVPPAGVADTQYF. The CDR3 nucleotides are TGCAGCGTACCCCCAGCGGGAGTGGCAGATACGCAGTATTTT.

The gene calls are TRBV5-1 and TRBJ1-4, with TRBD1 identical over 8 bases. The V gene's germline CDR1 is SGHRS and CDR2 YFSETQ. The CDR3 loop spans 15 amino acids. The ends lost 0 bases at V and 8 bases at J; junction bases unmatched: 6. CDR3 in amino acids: CASSLEGTGREKLFF. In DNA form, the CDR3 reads TGCGCCAGCAGCTTGGAAGGGACAGGTCGGGAAAAACTGTTTTTT. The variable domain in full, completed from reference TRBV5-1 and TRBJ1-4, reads KAGVTQTPRYLIKTRGQQVTLSCSPISGHRSVSWYQQTPGQGLQFLFEYFSETQRNKGNFPGRFSGRQFSNSRSEMNVSTLELGDSALYLCASSLEGTGREKLFFGSGTQLSVL.

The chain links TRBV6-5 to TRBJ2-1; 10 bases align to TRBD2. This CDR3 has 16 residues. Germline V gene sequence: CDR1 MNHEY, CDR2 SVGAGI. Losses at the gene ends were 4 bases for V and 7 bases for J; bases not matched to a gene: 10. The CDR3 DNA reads TGTGCCAGCAGTTTCCTGAGCGGGAGGGCCGGGAATGAGCAGTTCTTC. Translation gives CASSFLSGRAGNEQFF.

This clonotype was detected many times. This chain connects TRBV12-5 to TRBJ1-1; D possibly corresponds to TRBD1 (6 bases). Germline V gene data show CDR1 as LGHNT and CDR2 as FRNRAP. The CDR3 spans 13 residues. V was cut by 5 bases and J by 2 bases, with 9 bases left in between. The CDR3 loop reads CASGRTVNTEAFF. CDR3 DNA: TGTGCTAGTGGTAGGACAGTAAACACTGAAGCTTTCTTT.

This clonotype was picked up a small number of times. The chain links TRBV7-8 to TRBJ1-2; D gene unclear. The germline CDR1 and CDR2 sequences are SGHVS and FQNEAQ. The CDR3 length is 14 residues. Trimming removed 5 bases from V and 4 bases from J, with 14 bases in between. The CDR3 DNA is TGTGCCAGCAGCGAAAGACAAGCCCCCTATGGCTACACCTTC. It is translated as CASSERQAPYGYTF.

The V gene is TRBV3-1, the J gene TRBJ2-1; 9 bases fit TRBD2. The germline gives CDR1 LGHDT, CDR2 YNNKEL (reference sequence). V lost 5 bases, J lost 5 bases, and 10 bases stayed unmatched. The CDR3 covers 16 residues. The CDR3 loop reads CASSIHSGGENNEQFF. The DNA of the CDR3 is TGTGCCAGCAGCATCCATAGCGGGGGAGAGAACAATGAGCAGTTCTTC.

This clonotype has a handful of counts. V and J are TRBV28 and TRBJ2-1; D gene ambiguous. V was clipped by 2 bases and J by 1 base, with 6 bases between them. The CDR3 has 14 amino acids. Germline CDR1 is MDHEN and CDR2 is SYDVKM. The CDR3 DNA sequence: TGTGCCAGCAGTTTACAGGTTTCCTACAATGAGCAGTTCTTC. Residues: CASSLQVSYNEQFF.

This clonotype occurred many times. In nucleotides, the CDR3 is TGTGCCTGGAGTGGGCAGGCTCGGGGAAACACCATATATTTT. It is translated as CAWSGQARGNTIYF. The rearrangement joins TRBV30 to TRBJ1-3, with D unresolved. The V end lost 1 base, the J end lost 4 bases, and 11 bases lay between the germline ends. Germline V CDR1 and CDR2: GTSNPN, SVGIG (reference sequence). This CDR3 contains 14 residues.

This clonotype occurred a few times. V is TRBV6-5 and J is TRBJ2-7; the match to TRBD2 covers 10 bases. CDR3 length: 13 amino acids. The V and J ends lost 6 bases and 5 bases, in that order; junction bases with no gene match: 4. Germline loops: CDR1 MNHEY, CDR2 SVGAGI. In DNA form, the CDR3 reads TGTGCCAGCAGGTCCGGGACTAGCGACGAGCAGTACTTC. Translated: CASRSGTSDEQYF.

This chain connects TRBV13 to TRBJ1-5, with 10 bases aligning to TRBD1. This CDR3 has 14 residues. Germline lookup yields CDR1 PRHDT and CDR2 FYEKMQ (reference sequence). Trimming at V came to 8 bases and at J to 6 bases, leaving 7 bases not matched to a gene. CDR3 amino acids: CASSMGTGAQPQHF. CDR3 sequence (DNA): TGTGCCAGCTCAATGGGGACAGGGGCTCAGCCCCAGCATTTT.

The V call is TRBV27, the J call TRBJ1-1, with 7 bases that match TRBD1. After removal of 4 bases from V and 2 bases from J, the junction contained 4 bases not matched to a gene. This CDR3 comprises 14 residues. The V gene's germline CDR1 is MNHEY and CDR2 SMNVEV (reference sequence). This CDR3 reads CASSWGQPNTEAFF. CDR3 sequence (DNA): TGTGCCAGCAGTTGGGGACAGCCTAACACTGAAGCTTTCTTT.

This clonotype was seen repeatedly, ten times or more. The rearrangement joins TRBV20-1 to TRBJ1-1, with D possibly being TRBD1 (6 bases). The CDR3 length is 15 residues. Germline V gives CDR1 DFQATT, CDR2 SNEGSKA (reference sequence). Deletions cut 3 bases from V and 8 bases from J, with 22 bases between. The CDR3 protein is CSARRVERGGGEAFF. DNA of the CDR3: TGCAGTGCTAGGCGGGTCGAGCGAGGGGGAGGGGAAGCTTTCTTT.

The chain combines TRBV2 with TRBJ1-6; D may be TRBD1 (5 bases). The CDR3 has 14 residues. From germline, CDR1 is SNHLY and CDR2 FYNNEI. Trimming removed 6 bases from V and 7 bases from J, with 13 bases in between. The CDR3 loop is CASRFGDENSPLHF. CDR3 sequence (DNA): TGTGCCAGCAGGTTCGGGGACGAGAATTCACCCCTCCACTTT.

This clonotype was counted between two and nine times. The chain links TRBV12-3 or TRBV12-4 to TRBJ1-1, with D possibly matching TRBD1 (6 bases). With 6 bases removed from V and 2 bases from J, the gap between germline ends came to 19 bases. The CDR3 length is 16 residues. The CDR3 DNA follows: TGTGCCAGCAGCCCCGCAGGGGCGCGAGGTAACACTGAAGCTTTCTTT. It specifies CASSPAGARGNTEAFF.

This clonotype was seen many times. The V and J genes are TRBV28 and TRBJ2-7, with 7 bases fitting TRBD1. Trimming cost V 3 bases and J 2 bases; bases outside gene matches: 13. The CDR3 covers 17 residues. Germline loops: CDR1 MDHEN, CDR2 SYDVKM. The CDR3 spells CASSLSQDRELPYEQYF. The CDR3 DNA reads TGTGCCAGCAGTTTGAGTCAAGACAGGGAATTGCCCTACGAGCAGTACTTC.

CDR3 DNA: TGTGCCAGCAGCTTGGAACAGGGGCCCTTCAATGAGCAGTTCTTC. It translates to CASSLEQGPFNEQFF. The chain joins TRBV5-4 to TRBJ2-1; TRBD1 aligns across 7 bases. V shed 0 bases and J 6 bases; nucleotides not matched to a gene: 6. The CDR3 spans 15 residues. Germline V gene data show CDR1 as SGHNT and CDR2 as YYREEE (reference sequence).

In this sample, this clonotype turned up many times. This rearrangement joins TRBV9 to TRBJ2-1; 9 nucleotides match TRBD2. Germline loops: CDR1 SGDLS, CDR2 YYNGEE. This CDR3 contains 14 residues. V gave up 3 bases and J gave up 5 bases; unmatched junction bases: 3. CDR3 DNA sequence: TGTGCCAGCAGCGAGCGGGGGGTCAACAATGAGCAGTTCTTC. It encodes CASSERGVNNEQFF.